This T cell receptor beta chain was retrieved from a study of CD8 T cells in Susac syndrome. Remarks on this clonotype: Its antigen is unknown.

Random-hexamer reverse transcription was applied to about 0.5 to 1 ug RNA. A multiplex approach, immunoSEQ multiplex PCR, amplified TCR beta CDR3 across 54 Vbeta and 13 Jbeta. TCRdb fed the immunoSEQ multiplex PCR reads into MiXCR, producing one record per CDR3 protein. The repertoire holds fewer than 70,000 distinct CDR3 sequences, with 85% to 95% as singletons. The T cells that were sequenced for TCR beta were CD8+ and CD4+ cells from blood. Through negative isolation, CD4+ and CD8+ T cells were obtained, while TEMRA cells were enriched using FACS. Study results and caveats: As the study acknowledged, the number of individuals who were part of its TCR sequencing and HLA analysis was relatively small.

Sequencing was done on a sample of CD8+ T cells from PBMCs. The receptor's source is a human donor in good health.

The CDR3 coding sequence is TGTGCCAGCAGTGGGGCAGGGGCCCCTGTTGGCTACACCTTC. As protein: CASSGAGAPVGYTF. The chain combines TRBV25-1 with TRBJ1-2; D possibly corresponds to TRBD1 (6 bases). V was clipped by 4 bases and J by 7 bases, with 16 bases between them. Germline V lookup: CDR1 MGHDK, CDR2 SYGVNS. This CDR3 contains 14 residues.